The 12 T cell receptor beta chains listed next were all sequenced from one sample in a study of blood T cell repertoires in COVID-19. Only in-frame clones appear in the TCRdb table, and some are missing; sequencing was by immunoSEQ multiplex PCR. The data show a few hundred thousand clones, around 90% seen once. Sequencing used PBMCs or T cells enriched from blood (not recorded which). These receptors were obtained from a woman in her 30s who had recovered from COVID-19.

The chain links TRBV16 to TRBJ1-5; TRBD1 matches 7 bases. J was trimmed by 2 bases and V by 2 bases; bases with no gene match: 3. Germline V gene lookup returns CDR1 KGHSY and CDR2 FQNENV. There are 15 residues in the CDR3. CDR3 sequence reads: CASSQDRAGNQPQHF. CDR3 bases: TGTGCCAGCAGCCAAGACAGGGCGGGCAATCAGCCCCAGCATTTT.

CDR3 sequence (DNA): TGTGCCAGCATACGAACGGACAGGATGAACACTGAAGCTTTCTTT. Amino acids: CASIRTDRMNTEAFF. The genes are TRBV28 and TRBJ1-1; TRBD1 matches at 7 bases. CDR1 is MDHEN, CDR2 SYDVKM, per germline. The CDR3 runs 15 residues. After removal of 7 bases from V and 0 bases from J, the junction contained 8 bases not matched to a gene. Drawing the rest from reference TRBV28 and TRBJ1-1, the complete variable domain is DVKVTQSSRYLVKRTGEKVFLECVQDMDHENMFWYRQDPGLGLRLIYFSYDVKMKEKGDIPEGYSVSREKKERFSLILESASTNQTSMYLCASIRTDRMNTEAFFGQGTRLTVV.

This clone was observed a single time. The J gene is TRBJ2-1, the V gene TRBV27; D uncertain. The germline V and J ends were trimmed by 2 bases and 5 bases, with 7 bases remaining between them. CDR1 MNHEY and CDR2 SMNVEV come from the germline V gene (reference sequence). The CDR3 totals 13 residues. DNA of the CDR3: TGTGCCAGCAGTTTAGGAGAGAACAATGAGCAGTTCTTC. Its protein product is CASSLGENNEQFF.

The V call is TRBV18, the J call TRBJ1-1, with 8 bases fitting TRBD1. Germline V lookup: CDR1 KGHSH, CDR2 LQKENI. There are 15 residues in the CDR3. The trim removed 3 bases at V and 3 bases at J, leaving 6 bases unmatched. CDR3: CASSPPGGYDTEAFF. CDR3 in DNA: TGTGCCAGCTCACCCCCAGGGGGCTACGACACTGAAGCTTTCTTT.

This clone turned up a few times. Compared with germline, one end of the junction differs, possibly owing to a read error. In nucleotides, the CDR3 is TGTGCCAGCACTTACCCCTCCCTAGACACTGAAGCTTTCTTT. Its protein is CASTYPSLDTEAFF. This chain uses TRBV6-2 or TRBV6-3 with TRBJ1-1, with D unresolved. This CDR3 spans 14 amino acids. In germline, CDR1 is MNHEY, CDR2 SVGEGT.

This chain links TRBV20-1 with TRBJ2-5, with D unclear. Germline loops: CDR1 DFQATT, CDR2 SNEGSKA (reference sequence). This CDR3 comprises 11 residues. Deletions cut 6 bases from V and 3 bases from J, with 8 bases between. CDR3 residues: CSAGFKETQYF. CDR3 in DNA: TGCAGTGCCGGTTTCAAAGAGACCCAGTACTTC.

The CDR3 sequence is CASSQGLQGLPSYEQYF. The DNA of the CDR3 is TGCGCCAGCAGCCAAGGGCTTCAGGGGCTTCCATCCTACGAGCAGTACTTC. This chain links TRBV4-3 with TRBJ2-7, with D tentatively TRBD1 (6 bases). Per germline, CDR1 LGHNA and CDR2 YSLEER. The ends were cut back, 1 base at V and 1 base at J, with 17 bases in the middle. The length of the CDR3 is 17 residues.

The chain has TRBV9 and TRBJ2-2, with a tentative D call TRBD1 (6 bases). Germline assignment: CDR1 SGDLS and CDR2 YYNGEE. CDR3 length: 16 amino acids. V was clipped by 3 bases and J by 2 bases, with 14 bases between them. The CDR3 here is CASSETTGKNTGELFF. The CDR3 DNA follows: TGTGCCAGCAGCGAAACCACAGGGAAAAACACCGGGGAGCTGTTTTTT.

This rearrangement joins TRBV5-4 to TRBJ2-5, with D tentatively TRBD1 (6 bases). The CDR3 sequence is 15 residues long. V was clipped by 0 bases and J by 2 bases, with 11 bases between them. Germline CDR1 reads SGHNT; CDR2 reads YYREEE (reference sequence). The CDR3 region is CASSLDLGGQETQYF. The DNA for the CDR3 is TGTGCCAGCAGCTTGGACCTAGGGGGACAAGAGACCCAGTACTTC.

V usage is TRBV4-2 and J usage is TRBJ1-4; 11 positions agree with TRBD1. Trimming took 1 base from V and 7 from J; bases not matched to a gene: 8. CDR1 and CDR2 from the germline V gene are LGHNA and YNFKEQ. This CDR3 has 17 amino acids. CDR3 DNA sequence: TGTGCCAGCAGCCAAGCCCTATCCGGGACAGGGGGTGAAAAACTGTTTTTT. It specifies CASSQALSGTGGEKLFF.

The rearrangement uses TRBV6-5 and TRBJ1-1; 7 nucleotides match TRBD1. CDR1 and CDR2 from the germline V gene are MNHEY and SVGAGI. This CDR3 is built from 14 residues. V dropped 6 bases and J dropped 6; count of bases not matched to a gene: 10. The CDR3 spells CASRQGGQPAEAFF. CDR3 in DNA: TGTGCCAGCAGACAAGGGGGACAGCCTGCTGAAGCTTTCTTT.

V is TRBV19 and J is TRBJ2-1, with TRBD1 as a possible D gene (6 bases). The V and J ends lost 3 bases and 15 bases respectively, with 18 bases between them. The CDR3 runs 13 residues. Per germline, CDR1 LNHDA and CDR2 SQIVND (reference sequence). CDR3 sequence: CASSIQPQGAPFF. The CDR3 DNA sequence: TGTGCCAGTAGTATTCAACCACAGGGAGCTCCGTTCTTC.